These T cell receptor beta chains were read from a single sample in a study of blood T cell repertoires in COVID-19. TCRdb keeps only in-frame clones here, not all; method: immunoSEQ multiplex PCR. The sample has 140,000 or so clones; around nine tenths are singletons. The material sequenced was peripheral blood. Source of these receptors: a human donor in a cohort sampled during active COVID-19. Each CDR3 is given with its conserved first and last residue. Fields, in order: D gene, clone size, J gene, CDR3 length, V gene, CDR3 DNA, CDR3 protein. D genes are given only for firm matches. Size tells how often a clone was seen (once, few, many) or the class of an expanded clone, and some rows leave it out.

d_gene: TRBD1
abundance: .
j_gene: TRBJ2-2
len: 15
v_gene: TRBV11-3
CDR3nt: TGTGCCAGCAGCTCGGACAGGGAAGGAACCGGGGAGCTGTTTTTT
CDR3aa: CASSSDREGTGELFF

d_gene: .
abundance: once
j_gene: TRBJ2-5
len: 15
v_gene: TRBV7-3
CDR3nt: TGTGCCAGCAGCTTTGGAGGTACCCGTAGGGAGACCCAGTACTTC
CDR3aa: CASSFGGTRRETQYF

d_gene: TRBD1
abundance: .
j_gene: TRBJ1-5
len: 16
v_gene: TRBV28
CDR3nt: TGTGCCAGCAGAGCCGGGACAGGGGCCGGGAATCAGCCCCAGCATTTT
CDR3aa: CASRAGTGAGNQPQHF

d_gene: TRBD1
abundance: .
j_gene: TRBJ2-6
len: 17
v_gene: TRBV5-1
CDR3nt: TGCGCCAGCAGCGGACAGGGGGGTTCGTCTGGGGCCAACGTCCTGACTTTC
CDR3aa: CASSGQGGSSGANVLTF

d_gene: .
abundance: .
j_gene: TRBJ2-6
len: 15
v_gene: TRBV30
CDR3nt: TGTGCCTGGAGTACAGGGATCTCTGGGGCCAACGTCCTGACTTTC
CDR3aa: CAWSTGISGANVLTF

d_gene: .
abundance: few
j_gene: TRBJ2-5
len: 16
v_gene: TRBV9
CDR3nt: TGTGCCAGCAGCGTCAGAGGGACTCCCTGGGGCGAGACCCAGTACTTC
CDR3aa: CASSVRGTPWGETQYF

d_gene: .
abundance: .
j_gene: TRBJ2-6
len: 15
v_gene: TRBV6-5
CDR3nt: TGTGCCAGCAGTTACAGGAGGGCTGGGGCCAACGTCCTGACTTTC
CDR3aa: CASSYRRAGANVLTF

d_gene: TRBD2
abundance: .
j_gene: TRBJ2-1
len: 18
v_gene: TRBV4-2
CDR3nt: TGTGCCAGCAGCCAAGATGCCGGCGGGGGGGCGTCCTACAATGAGCAGTTCTTC
CDR3aa: CASSQDAGGGASYNEQFF

d_gene: .
abundance: .
j_gene: TRBJ2-1
len: 17
v_gene: TRBV28
CDR3nt: TGTGCCAGCAGTCAACTCATCCGGACAAACTCCTACAATGAGCAGTTCTTC
CDR3aa: CASSQLIRTNSYNEQFF

d_gene: TRBD1
abundance: .
j_gene: TRBJ2-2
len: 14
v_gene: TRBV27
CDR3nt: TGTGCCAGCAGAAGACAGGGGGTAGGCGGGGAGCTGTTTTTT
CDR3aa: CASRRQGVGGELFF

d_gene: .
abundance: .
j_gene: TRBJ1-5
len: 15
v_gene: TRBV19
CDR3nt: TGTGCCAGTAGTATAGTTCTTGGGGGGAATCAGCCCCAGCATTTT
CDR3aa: CASSIVLGGNQPQHF

d_gene: .
abundance: once
j_gene: TRBJ1-3
len: 15
v_gene: TRBV28
CDR3nt: TGTGCCAGCAGTCTAACTTCTGCCTCTGGAAACACCATATATTTT
CDR3aa: CASSLTSASGNTIYF

d_gene: .
abundance: .
j_gene: TRBJ2-1
len: 15
v_gene: TRBV11-2
CDR3nt: TGTGCCAGCAGCTTAGTTCCAGGGAGGACCAATGAGCAGTTCTTC
CDR3aa: CASSLVPGRTNEQFF

d_gene: .
abundance: once
j_gene: TRBJ2-5
len: 16
v_gene: TRBV21-1
CDR3nt: TGTGCCAGCAGCAAAGAAGGCGGGGGGGGTAGAGAGACCCAGTACTTC
CDR3aa: CASSKEGGGGRETQYF

d_gene: TRBD2
abundance: .
j_gene: TRBJ2-3
len: 13
v_gene: TRBV25-1
CDR3nt: TGTGCCAGCATGGCGGGGGGCACAGATACGCAGTATTTT
CDR3aa: CASMAGGTDTQYF

d_gene: TRBD2
abundance: .
j_gene: TRBJ2-7
len: 15
v_gene: TRBV25-1
CDR3nt: TGTGCCAGCAGTGGCTCAGGGAGGGGCTCGGACGAGCAGTACTTC
CDR3aa: CASSGSGRGSDEQYF

d_gene: .
abundance: .
j_gene: TRBJ2-1
len: 11
v_gene: TRBV12-3/TRBV12-4
CDR3nt: TGTGCCAGCAGTCAGAACAATGAGCAGTTCTTC
CDR3aa: CASSQNNEQFF

d_gene: .
abundance: .
j_gene: TRBJ1-6
len: 13
v_gene: TRBV4-1
CDR3nt: TGCGCCAGCAGCCAAGACGGTAACCGACCCCTCCACTTT
CDR3aa: CASSQDGNRPLHF

d_gene: TRBD1
abundance: .
j_gene: TRBJ1-4
len: 16
v_gene: TRBV2
CDR3nt: TGTGCCAGCAGTGAAGCCGGGACAGGGGATCAGGAAAAACTGTTTTTT
CDR3aa: CASSEAGTGDQEKLFF

d_gene: TRBD1
abundance: few
j_gene: TRBJ2-7
len: 14
v_gene: TRBV7-8
CDR3nt: TGTGCCAGCAGCCCAGGGACAGTTACCTACGAGCAGTACTTC
CDR3aa: CASSPGTVTYEQYF

d_gene: .
abundance: .
j_gene: TRBJ2-1
len: 13
v_gene: TRBV2
CDR3nt: TGTGCCAGCAGTGAACGGCTAGCGAATGAGCAGTTCTTC
CDR3aa: CASSERLANEQFF

d_gene: .
abundance: .
j_gene: TRBJ2-5
len: 13
v_gene: TRBV30
CDR3nt: TGTGCCTGGAGACAAGGGGCTGGGGAGACCCAGTACTTC
CDR3aa: CAWRQGAGETQYF

d_gene: TRBD1
abundance: .
j_gene: TRBJ2-7
len: 17
v_gene: TRBV5-1
CDR3nt: TGCGCCAGCAGCTTGGGCCGGGACAGGGCAAGCTCCTACGAGCAGTACTTC
CDR3aa: CASSLGRDRASSYEQYF

d_gene: TRBD1
abundance: .
j_gene: TRBJ1-1
len: 14
v_gene: TRBV29-1
CDR3nt: TGCAGCGTTGACAGGGACAGGGTTGTAGCTGAAGCTTTCTTT
CDR3aa: CSVDRDRVVAEAFF

d_gene: TRBD1
abundance: .
j_gene: TRBJ1-4
len: 14
v_gene: TRBV10-2
CDR3nt: TGCGCCAGCAGCTCACAGGGGCGTGATGAAAAACTGTTTTTT
CDR3aa: CASSSQGRDEKLFF

d_gene: TRBD1
abundance: .
j_gene: TRBJ1-2
len: 13
v_gene: TRBV2
CDR3nt: TGTGCCACCGGGGGACAGGGTAATTATGGCTACACCTTC
CDR3aa: CATGGQGNYGYTF

d_gene: TRBD2
abundance: few
j_gene: TRBJ2-3
len: 17
v_gene: TRBV2
CDR3nt: TGTGCCAGCAGTCGAGGGGCGGGGACTAGCGGGAGCGGAGTTCAGTATTTT
CDR3aa: CASSRGAGTSGSGVQYF

d_gene: .
abundance: .
j_gene: TRBJ2-4
len: 16
v_gene: TRBV19
CDR3nt: TGTGCCAGTAGTATAGATTTTGGGAGAACCAAAAACATTCAGTACTTC
CDR3aa: CASSIDFGRTKNIQYF

d_gene: TRBD1
abundance: .
j_gene: TRBJ1-6
len: 16
v_gene: TRBV9
CDR3nt: TGTGCCAGCAGCGCTAGTTCGGACAGGGGTAATTCACCCCTCCACTTT
CDR3aa: CASSASSDRGNSPLHF

d_gene: TRBD2
abundance: .
j_gene: TRBJ2-3
len: 17
v_gene: TRBV5-1
CDR3nt: TGCGCCAGCAGCTTGGCCTTTAGCGGGGGGCCAGCAGATACGCAGTATTTT
CDR3aa: CASSLAFSGGPADTQYF

d_gene: .
abundance: .
j_gene: TRBJ1-5
len: 14
v_gene: TRBV6-2/TRBV6-3
CDR3nt: TGTGCCAGCAGTTATCTCAGGGGTGGTCAGCCCCAGCATTTT
CDR3aa: CASSYLRGGQPQHF

d_gene: .
abundance: .
j_gene: TRBJ1-4
len: 13
v_gene: TRBV5-6
CDR3nt: TGTGCCAGCAGCTTGGCGGAGGGTGAAAAACTGTTTTTT
CDR3aa: CASSLAEGEKLFF

d_gene: .
abundance: .
j_gene: TRBJ2-7
len: 11
v_gene: TRBV25-1
CDR3nt: TGTGCCAGCAGGATGGGGCTCGAGCAGTACTTC
CDR3aa: CASRMGLEQYF

d_gene: .
abundance: once
j_gene: TRBJ1-1
len: 11
v_gene: TRBV6-2/TRBV6-3
CDR3nt: TGTGCCAGCAGCTTTAGAACTGAAGCTTTCTTT
CDR3aa: CASSFRTEAFF

d_gene: TRBD1
abundance: few
j_gene: TRBJ2-3
len: 13
v_gene: TRBV15
CDR3nt: TGTGCCACCAGCAGAGATCGGGACAGGAGGCAGTATTTT
CDR3aa: CATSRDRDRRQYF

d_gene: TRBD1
abundance: .
j_gene: TRBJ2-7
len: 15
v_gene: TRBV7-9
CDR3nt: TGTGCCAGCAGCCAACCGGGACAGGCCTCCTACGAGCAGTACTTC
CDR3aa: CASSQPGQASYEQYF

d_gene: .
abundance: .
j_gene: TRBJ1-3
len: 14
v_gene: TRBV20-1
CDR3nt: TGCAGTGCTAGTGCAGGGAACTCTGGAAACACCATATATTTT
CDR3aa: CSASAGNSGNTIYF

d_gene: TRBD2
abundance: .
j_gene: TRBJ2-7
len: 15
v_gene: TRBV19
CDR3nt: TGTGCCAGTAGTATTACTAGCGGGGCCTCCTACGAGCAGTACTTC
CDR3aa: CASSITSGASYEQYF

d_gene: TRBD2
abundance: .
j_gene: TRBJ2-2
len: 16
v_gene: TRBV3-1/TRBV3-2
CDR3nt: TGTGCCAGCAGCCCAAGGACTAGCGGGAGGGCCAGGGAGCTGTTTTTT
CDR3aa: CASSPRTSGRARELFF

d_gene: .
abundance: once
j_gene: TRBJ1-4
len: 13
v_gene: TRBV28
CDR3nt: TGTGCCAGCAGCTACCCCTACAGGACCAAACTGTTTTTT
CDR3aa: CASSYPYRTKLFF

d_gene: .
abundance: .
j_gene: TRBJ1-1
len: 15
v_gene: TRBV11-2
CDR3nt: TGTGCCAGCAGCCCCCGACAGACAATGAACACTGAAGCTTTCTTT
CDR3aa: CASSPRQTMNTEAFF

d_gene: .
abundance: .
j_gene: TRBJ2-2
len: 13
v_gene: TRBV28
CDR3nt: TGTGCCAGCATACAGGAGAACACCGGGGAGCTGTTTTTT
CDR3aa: CASIQENTGELFF

d_gene: .
abundance: once
j_gene: TRBJ1-4
len: 14
v_gene: TRBV2
CDR3nt: TGTGCCAGCAGTGGTATACAGGGAAATGAAAAACTGTTTTTT
CDR3aa: CASSGIQGNEKLFF

d_gene: TRBD2
abundance: .
j_gene: TRBJ2-5
len: 16
v_gene: TRBV2
CDR3nt: TGTGCCAGCAGTGAAGGACTAGCGGGAGGGTACGAGACCCAGTACTTC
CDR3aa: CASSEGLAGGYETQYF

d_gene: .
abundance: .
j_gene: TRBJ1-3
len: 14
v_gene: TRBV25-1
CDR3nt: TGTGCCAGCAGTGAGGGGAGCTCTGGAAACACCATATATTTT
CDR3aa: CASSEGSSGNTIYF

d_gene: TRBD2
abundance: .
j_gene: TRBJ2-7
len: 15
v_gene: TRBV19
CDR3nt: TGTGCCAGTAGTAAAGGGGAGGGTACCTCCTACGAGCAGTACTTC
CDR3aa: CASSKGEGTSYEQYF

d_gene: .
abundance: .
j_gene: TRBJ1-1
len: 16
v_gene: TRBV4-1
CDR3nt: TGCGCCAGCAGCCAACTCTTGGGGGGGCGCAGGACTGAAGCTTTCTTT
CDR3aa: CASSQLLGGRRTEAFF

d_gene: .
abundance: .
j_gene: TRBJ2-5
len: 13
v_gene: TRBV7-9
CDR3nt: TGTGCCAGCAGCCAACAGGGATTGGAGACCCAGTACTTC
CDR3aa: CASSQQGLETQYF

d_gene: TRBD2
abundance: .
j_gene: TRBJ2-1
len: 15
v_gene: TRBV27
CDR3nt: TGTGCCAGCAGTCCCCTGGGAGCGGGGGGGCATGAGCAGTTCTTC
CDR3aa: CASSPLGAGGHEQFF

d_gene: .
abundance: .
j_gene: TRBJ2-3
len: 15
v_gene: TRBV29-1
CDR3nt: TGCAGCGTTGAAGTCGGCAGGGGCCCCACAGATACGCAGTATTTT
CDR3aa: CSVEVGRGPTDTQYF

d_gene: TRBD1
abundance: .
j_gene: TRBJ2-1
len: 15
v_gene: TRBV2
CDR3nt: TGTGCCAGCTCAAAAGAGGGCAGGGGGCGCAATGAGCAGTTCTTC
CDR3aa: CASSKEGRGRNEQFF

d_gene: TRBD2
abundance: .
j_gene: TRBJ2-7
len: 14
v_gene: TRBV7-9
CDR3nt: TGTGCCAGCAGCTTAGTGGGGGGGAAAGGCGAGCAGTACTTC
CDR3aa: CASSLVGGKGEQYF

d_gene: TRBD1
abundance: .
j_gene: TRBJ2-6
len: 18
v_gene: TRBV18
CDR3nt: TGTGCCAGCTCACCACGGGACAGGGGAAGCTCTGGGGCCAACGTCCTGACTTTC
CDR3aa: CASSPRDRGSSGANVLTF

d_gene: .
abundance: few
j_gene: TRBJ2-7
len: 14
v_gene: TRBV28
CDR3nt: TGTGCCAGCAATTCCAACAGGGTCCCCTACGAGCAGTACTTC
CDR3aa: CASNSNRVPYEQYF